This TCR beta chain was recorded in a study of T-cell memory formation after mild COVID-19. About the research overall: There were largely donor-specific TCR clusters. Study-wide results and limits: Clones that got smaller from day 15 to 85 had even CD4/CD8, while clones growing later tipped toward CD4+. Some clones that responded were present in memory (sampled pre-infection), which suggests cross-reactive memory joined. CD4+ clones that contracted lay mainly in CM and EM; CD8+ ones lay in EMRA.

This clonotype was counted a few times. What it recognizes is unknown. CDR3 length: 13 amino acids. V was trimmed by 3 bases and J by 4 bases, leaving 11 bases between them. Germline assignment: CDR1 DFQATT and CDR2 SNEGSKA (reference sequence). TCRdb re-analysed the 5' RACE reads in MiXCR, keeping a single row per CDR3 protein. Here the sample spans over 150,000 distinct CDR3 sequences, roughly 18% being singletons. The sequence came from a man between 18 and 29 years old who had mild COVID-19 (a few samples of this study predate the infection). Cell type and time point are not known. The chain couples TRBV20-1 to TRBJ2-3; D gene ambiguous. Sequenced sample: PBMCs or a T cell subset sorted from them (not recorded which). CDR3 in DNA: TGCAGTGCTAGTACCAGAGCCTCAGATACGCAGTATTTT. Amino acid sequence: CSASTRASDTQYF.